The rows below give T cell receptor beta chains drawn from one sample of a study of blood T cell repertoires in COVID-19. Sequencing was performed with immunoSEQ multiplex PCR; in TCRdb, only in-frame clones are kept and a portion is missing. The data hold roughly 50,000 clones, with 60% to 80% observed a single time. The sequencing input was peripheral blood. Receptors originate from a human donor with active or convalescent COVID-19. The donor label of this sample is uncertain. The CDR3 runs from the conserved cysteine through the conserved F or W. Each record gives: CDR3 protein, CDR3 DNA, V gene, J gene, clone size, D gene. The D gene is left open where the match is weak. The size field is filled for only some rows; it gives once, few, many or a size class.

CDR3: CSVEAPGGAGNTIYF
DNA: TGCAGCGTTGAAGCCCCGGGGGGGGCTGGAAACACCATATATTTT
V: TRBV29-1
J: TRBJ1-3
size: many
D: -

CDR3: CASSLSGAYNEQFF
DNA: TGTGCCAGCAGTTTATCCGGGGCCTACAATGAGCAGTTCTTC
V: TRBV27
J: TRBJ2-1
size: few
D: -

CDR3: CASSPPVYSPPDTQYF
DNA: TGTGCCAGCTCACCACCTGTCTACTCCCCCCCAGATACGCAGTATTTT
V: TRBV18
J: TRBJ2-3
size: -
D: -

CDR3: CASSVRGAGDTDTQYF
DNA: TGTGCCAGCAGCGTAAGAGGAGCGGGAGACACAGATACGCAGTATTTT
V: TRBV9
J: TRBJ2-3
size: -
D: TRBD2

CDR3: CASINTNTEAFF
DNA: TGTGCCAGCATTAACACAAACACTGAAGCTTTCTTT
V: TRBV6-5
J: TRBJ1-1
size: -
D: -

CDR3: CASSVRDTNYEQYF
DNA: TGTGCCAGCAGCGTGAGGGACACTAACTACGAGCAGTACTTC
V: TRBV9
J: TRBJ2-7
size: once
D: -

CDR3: CASSLATLGRGLDEQFF
DNA: TGTGCCAGCAGCTTAGCCACGCTGGGCAGGGGTCTGGATGAGCAGTTCTTC
V: TRBV11-2
J: TRBJ2-1
size: -
D: -

CDR3: CASSPPSQETQYF
DNA: TGTGCCAGCTCACCACCGTCGCAAGAGACCCAGTACTTC
V: TRBV18
J: TRBJ2-5
size: -
D: -

CDR3: CASQEGYGYTF
DNA: TGTGCCAGTCAAGAGGGCTATGGCTACACCTTC
V: TRBV19
J: TRBJ1-2
size: -
D: -

CDR3: CASGQGANTGELFF
DNA: TGTGCCAGTGGACAGGGGGCAAACACCGGGGAGCTGTTTTTT
V: TRBV19
J: TRBJ2-2
size: -
D: TRBD1

CDR3: CATKAGGINEQFF
DNA: TGTGCCACTAAGGCAGGGGGTATCAATGAGCAGTTCTTC
V: TRBV24-1
J: TRBJ2-1
size: -
D: TRBD1

CDR3: CASSQDTNYGYTF
DNA: TGCGCCAGCAGCCAAGATACTAACTATGGCTACACCTTC
V: TRBV4-1
J: TRBJ1-2
size: -
D: -

CDR3: CASRQGISSYNSPLHF
DNA: TGTGCCAGCAGACAGGGAATTAGCTCCTATAATTCACCCCTCCACTTT
V: TRBV2
J: TRBJ1-6
size: -
D: -

CDR3: CATSEDTTGDGGYTF
DNA: TGTGCCACCAGTGAGGACACCACAGGGGACGGTGGCTACACCTTC
V: TRBV24-1
J: TRBJ1-2
size: -
D: TRBD1

CDR3: CASSYPGQEVRSYF
DNA: TGTGCCAGCAGTTACCCGGGACAAGAGGTACGATCGTACTTC
V: TRBV7-8
J: TRBJ2-7
size: once
D: -

CDR3: CASSAAEGYGYTF
DNA: TGTGCCAGCAGTGCCGCGGAGGGTTATGGCTACACCTTC
V: TRBV2
J: TRBJ1-2
size: -
D: -

CDR3: CASSLGMNTEAFF
DNA: TGCGCCAGCAGCTTGGGTATGAACACTGAAGCTTTCTTT
V: TRBV5-1
J: TRBJ1-1
size: -
D: -

CDR3: CASSWGQGSGNTIYF
DNA: TGCGCCAGCAGCTGGGGACAGGGATCGGGAAACACCATATATTTT
V: TRBV5-1
J: TRBJ1-3
size: -
D: TRBD1

CDR3: CASLAGGPYNEQFF
DNA: TGTGCCAGCTTAGCGGGAGGGCCCTACAATGAGCAGTTCTTC
V: TRBV6-5
J: TRBJ2-1
size: few
D: TRBD2

CDR3: CASSPRTAGANSPLHF
DNA: TGTGCCAGCAGCCCCCGAACAGCGGGGGCGAATTCACCCCTCCACTTT
V: TRBV9
J: TRBJ1-6
size: -
D: -

CDR3: CASSPLQGAMYEQYF
DNA: TGTGCCAGCAGCCCGTTGCAGGGGGCGATGTACGAGCAGTACTTC
V: TRBV14
J: TRBJ2-7
size: once
D: TRBD1

CDR3: CASTLGVAGEETQYF
DNA: TGTGCCAGCACCCTGGGGGTAGCGGGAGAGGAGACCCAGTACTTC
V: TRBV2
J: TRBJ2-5
size: -
D: TRBD2

CDR3: CASSLAGSPEAFF
DNA: TGTGCCAGCAGCTTAGCAGGGTCCCCTGAAGCTTTCTTT
V: TRBV5-6
J: TRBJ1-1
size: -
D: -